The clone carrying this T cell receptor beta chain has only a few counts. The sample originates from a study of blood T cells in healthy people across ages. Primed by a sample-barcoded 5' primer and a J-beta primer mix, a second PCR proceeded for roughly 7 to 11 cycles. A 12-random-nucleotide template-switch adaptor tagged each cDNA molecule. MiXCR, run by TCRdb on the 5' RACE reads, gives a single entry per CDR3 protein. The data show hundreds of thousands of distinct CDR3 sequences, around 38% seen once. Germline values: CDR1 MNHEY, CDR2 SVGEGT. This CDR3 has 12 amino acids. V was trimmed by 2 bases and J by 5 bases, leaving 6 bases between them.

This TCR derives from an older man in good health. The specimen sequenced was blood. The chain recombines TRBV6-2 or TRBV6-3 with TRBJ2-5; D is undetermined. The CDR3 region is CASSYRFETQYF. The DNA for the CDR3 is TGTGCCAGCAGTTACCGTTTCGAGACCCAGTACTTC.